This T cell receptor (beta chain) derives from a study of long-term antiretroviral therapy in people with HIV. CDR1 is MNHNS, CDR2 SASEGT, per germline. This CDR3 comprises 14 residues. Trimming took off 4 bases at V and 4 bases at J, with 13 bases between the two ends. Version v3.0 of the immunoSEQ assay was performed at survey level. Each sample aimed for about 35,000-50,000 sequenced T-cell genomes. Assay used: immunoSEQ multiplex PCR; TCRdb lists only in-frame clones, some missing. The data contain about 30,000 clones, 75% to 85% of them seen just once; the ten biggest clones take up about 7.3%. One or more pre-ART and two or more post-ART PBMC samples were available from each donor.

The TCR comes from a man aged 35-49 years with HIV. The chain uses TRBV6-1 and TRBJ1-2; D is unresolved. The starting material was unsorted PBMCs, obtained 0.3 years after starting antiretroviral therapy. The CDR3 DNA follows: TGTGCCAGCAGTGTTTGGGATTTGGGCTATGGCTACACCTTC. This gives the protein CASSVWDLGYGYTF.